Listed below are T cell receptor beta chains from one sample, sequenced in a study of blood T cell repertoires in COVID-19. TCRdb's table, derived via immunoSEQ multiplex PCR, lists solely in-frame clones and lacks some. The sample lists under 130,000 clones; 70% to 85% were seen once. Sequenced sample: peripheral blood. The receptors originated from a man between 65 and 85 years old with active or convalescent COVID-19. Both conserved end residues are part of each CDR3. The D gene is left open where the match is weak. Part of the rows lack a size; the others show once, few, many or a class for expanded clones.

>TRBV6-1|.|TRBJ2-5|.
TGTGCCAGCAGTGAAGTCCTCGTAGGCGGGGAGACCCAGTACTTC
CASSEVLVGGETQYF
>TRBV5-1|TRBD2|TRBJ2-3|.
TGCGCCAGCAGCTCGGGACTAGCGGCAGATACGCAGTATTTT
CASSSGLAADTQYF
>TRBV7-9|.|TRBJ2-1|.
TGTGCCAGCAGCTTAGGCTCACCCCCTGGCCATGAGCAGTTCTTC
CASSLGSPPGHEQFF
>TRBV6-4|.|TRBJ2-6|.
TGTGCCAGCAGTGAAAGGAGTGTCACCAACCAATTGGCCAACGTCCTGACTTTC
CASSERSVTNQLANVLTF
>TRBV28|.|TRBJ2-2|once
TGTGCCAGCAGTTTTAGACATAACGCCGGGGAGCTGTTTTTT
CASSFRHNAGELFF
>TRBV13|TRBD2|TRBJ2-1|.
TGTGCCAGCAGCTTAGCCGGACTAGCGACTGCCTACAATGAGCAGTTCTTC
CASSLAGLATAYNEQFF
>TRBV20-1|.|TRBJ1-2|.
TGCAGTGCTCCCCGGATGAGGGGCTACACCTTC
CSAPRMRGYTF
>TRBV18|.|TRBJ1-3|few
TGTGCCAGCTCGTTGACTGAGAGCTCTGGAAACACCATATATTTT
CASSLTESSGNTIYF
>TRBV4-1|.|TRBJ1-2|few
TGCGCCAGCAGCCACGAAGGGACAAGCGGCTACACCTTC
CASSHEGTSGYTF
>TRBV12-3/TRBV12-4|TRBD1|TRBJ1-3|.
TGCGGAACTACAGGGGGCTCTGGAAACACCATATATTTT
CGTTGGSGNTIYF
>TRBV9|TRBD1|TRBJ1-3|.
TGTGCCAGCAGCGTAGGAGGGACAGGGGTCTCTGGAAACACCATATATTTT
CASSVGGTGVSGNTIYF
>TRBV5-8|.|TRBJ2-3|.
TGTGCCAGCACCCCAGGGCCAGATACGCAGTATTTT
CASTPGPDTQYF
>TRBV5-1|.|TRBJ1-3|.
TGCGCCAGCAGCTTGGGACAGGGAAACACCATATATTTT
CASSLGQGNTIYF
>TRBV5-1|.|TRBJ1-2|.
TGCGCCAGCAGCTCTGGGGCAGGGGAAGGCTACACCTTC
CASSSGAGEGYTF
>TRBV19|.|TRBJ1-5|few
TGTGCCAGTAGTATTGCAGGGTTCAGCAATCAGCCCCAGCATTTT
CASSIAGFSNQPQHF
>TRBV3-1/TRBV3-2|TRBD1|TRBJ1-2|.
TGTGCCAGCAGCCAAATACAGGGGGTGTCCAACTATGGCTACACCTTC
CASSQIQGVSNYGYTF
>TRBV5-1|.|TRBJ1-1|.
TGCGCCAGCAGCTTGGAACCAGTCATGAACACTGAAGCTTTCTTT
CASSLEPVMNTEAFF
>TRBV24-1|TRBD1|TRBJ2-3|.
TGTGCCACCAGTGATTCCGGGACAGGGGGCGCAGATACGCAGTATTTT
CATSDSGTGGADTQYF
>TRBV3-1/TRBV3-2|TRBD2|TRBJ2-3|few
TGTGCCAGCAGCCAAGACTCCGGGTCGCTAGCGGGGAGCACAGATACGCAGTATTTT
CASSQDSGSLAGSTDTQYF
>TRBV18|TRBD1|TRBJ2-3|.
TGTGCCAGCTCACCAAGTCGGGACAGGGGCACAGATACGCAGTATTTT
CASSPSRDRGTDTQYF
>TRBV5-1|TRBD2|TRBJ2-1|once
TGCGCCAGCAGCTTGTCTAGCGGGGGAAACAATGAGCAGTTCTTC
CASSLSSGGNNEQFF
>TRBV5-1|.|TRBJ1-2|.
TGCGCCAGCAGCGTTGGGCAGGCAACTCCTAACTATGGCTACACCTTC
CASSVGQATPNYGYTF
>TRBV24-1|TRBD1|TRBJ1-5|.
TGTGCCACCAGTGATAGCGGACAGGGTGGTGATCAGCCCCAGCATTTT
CATSDSGQGGDQPQHF
>TRBV6-1|.|TRBJ1-2|.
TGTGCCAGTCGACAGGCATCCTATGGCTACACCTTC
CASRQASYGYTF
>TRBV5-1|.|TRBJ2-5|.
TGCGCCAGCAAGGAACTAATCCAAGAGACCCAGTACTTC
CASKELIQETQYF
>TRBV28|TRBD1|TRBJ1-2|many
TGTGCCAGCAGTCCCGGGACAGGGGATAACTATGGCTACACCTTC
CASSPGTGDNYGYTF
>TRBV10-1|TRBD2|TRBJ2-3|.
TGCGCCAGCAGCGAGACTAGCGGGAGGGATACGCAGTATTTT
CASSETSGRDTQYF
>TRBV5-1|TRBD1|TRBJ1-4|.
TGCGCCAGCAGCCAGTTAGGGACAGATGAAAAACTGTTTTTT
CASSQLGTDEKLFF